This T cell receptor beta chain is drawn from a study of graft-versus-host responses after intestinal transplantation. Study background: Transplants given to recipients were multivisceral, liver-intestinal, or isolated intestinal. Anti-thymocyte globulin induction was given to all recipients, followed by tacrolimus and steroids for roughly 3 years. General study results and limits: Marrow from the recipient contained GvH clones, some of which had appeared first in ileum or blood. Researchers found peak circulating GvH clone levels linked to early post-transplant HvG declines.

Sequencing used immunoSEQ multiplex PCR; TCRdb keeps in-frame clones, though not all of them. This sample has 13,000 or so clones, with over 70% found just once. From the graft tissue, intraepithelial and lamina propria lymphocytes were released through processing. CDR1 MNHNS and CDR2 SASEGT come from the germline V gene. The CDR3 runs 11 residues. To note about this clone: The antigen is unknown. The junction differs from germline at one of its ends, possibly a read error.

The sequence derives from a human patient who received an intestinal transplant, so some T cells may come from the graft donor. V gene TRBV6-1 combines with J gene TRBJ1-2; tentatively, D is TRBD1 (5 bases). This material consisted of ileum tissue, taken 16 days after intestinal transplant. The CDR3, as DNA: TGTGCCAGCAGTGAAGTATCGACAGCCCCCTTC. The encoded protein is CASSEVSTAPF.